The sequence of this T cell receptor (beta chain) was determined in a study of T-cell memory formation after mild COVID-19. General study results and limits: Pre-infection memory contained some responding clones, which suggested that cross-reactive memory had joined. Proof of SARS-CoV-2 specificity was absent for the second-wave clones that crested on day 37. Day 15 to 85 contracting clones showed balanced CD4/CD8; later expanders leaned CD4+. Clones that contracted clustered mainly in CM and EM if CD4+ and in EMRA if CD8+.

The CDR3 totals 14 residues. V was cut by 6 bases and J by 0 bases, with 9 bases left in between. The germline V gene has CDR1 SQVTM and CDR2 ANQGSEA. TCRdb recomputed calls from the 5' RACE reads with MiXCR, one row per CDR3 protein. The sample lists around 470,000 distinct CDR3 sequences, 20% occurring once. About this clonotype: The antigen is not known.

This clonotype was obtained from an adult woman who had mild COVID-19 (a few samples of this study predate the infection). Cell type and time point are not known. The sample comprised PBMCs or a T cell subset sorted from them (not recorded which). This chain uses TRBV29-1 with TRBJ2-6, with D perhaps TRBD2 (5 bases). CDR3 sequence reads: CSVGLLSGANVLTF. In DNA, the CDR3 is TGCAGCGTAGGACTGCTCTCTGGGGCCAACGTCCTGACTTTC.